A selection of T cell receptor beta chains follows, all from one sample in a study of shared clonotypes between healthy human individuals. Sequenced by immunoSEQ multiplex PCR; TCRdb stores in-frame clones only, minus some. The table has about 680,000 clones, about 78% seen once. Sample: memory CD4+ T cells sorted from blood. The receptors shown here come from a woman younger than 45 in good health. Both conserved end residues are part of each CDR3. A D gene is named only where the DNA matches it firmly. Only part of the rows carry a size: once, few, many, or a class if the clone is expanded.

D	V	J	size	DNA	CDR3
TRBD2	TRBV27	TRBJ2-7	NA	TGTGCCAGCAGTTCCTCCCCACTGACCCGGGGACTAGCTATGAGCTCCTACGAGCAGTACTTC	CASSSSPLTRGLAMSSYEQYF
TRBD1	TRBV2	TRBJ1-5	NA	TGTGCCAGCAGTTACTCGGACAGGGGGCAGCCCCAGCATTTT	CASSYSDRGQPQHF
NA	TRBV19	TRBJ2-1	NA	TGTGCCAGTAGTGTACCGGGACATGCCTACAATGAGCAGTTCTTC	CASSVPGHAYNEQFF
NA	TRBV7-3	TRBJ1-1	NA	TGTGCCAGCAGCTTATCACCGGGGGAGGGTAACACTGAAGCTTTCTTT	CASSLSPGEGNTEAFF
NA	TRBV19	TRBJ1-5	NA	TGTGCCAGTAGTAGGGGGTTGGACCAGCCCCAGCATTTT	CASSRGLDQPQHF
NA	TRBV28	TRBJ1-2	NA	TGTGCCAGCAGTCGGGAACCAAGGGGCTACACCTTC	CASSREPRGYTF
NA	TRBV6-6	TRBJ2-7	NA	TGTGCCAGCAGTTACGTCCCTACCTACGAGCAGTACTTC	CASSYVPTYEQYF
NA	TRBV29-1	TRBJ2-1	NA	TGCAGCGTCGTAGATGCGACGGGCCGGAGCTCCTACAATGAGCAGTTCTTC	CSVVDATGRSSYNEQFF
NA	TRBV5-1	TRBJ2-2	few	TGCGCCAGCAGACCGTTAGCCGGGGAGCTGTTTTTT	CASRPLAGELFF
NA	TRBV7-6	TRBJ2-1	NA	TGTGCCAGCAGCTTAGCGGCGGGCGGGAATGACAATGAGCAGTTCTTC	CASSLAAGGNDNEQFF
TRBD1	TRBV2	TRBJ1-5	NA	TGTGCCAGCAGTCCGGACAGGCAGCCCCAGCATTTT	CASSPDRQPQHF
NA	TRBV10-3	TRBJ1-4	NA	TGTGCCATCAGTGAGAAGCCCTCCGGGGGAGAAAAACTGTTTTTT	CAISEKPSGGEKLFF
NA	TRBV5-1	TRBJ2-3	NA	TGCGCCAGTGCGGAGGGAAGCACAGATACGCAGTATTTT	CASAEGSTDTQYF
NA	TRBV7-9	TRBJ2-1	NA	TGTGCCAGTCAAAGATACAACGATGAGCAGTTCTTC	CASQRYNDEQFF
TRBD1	TRBV4-2	TRBJ2-7	NA	TGTGCCAGCAGCTTTATGGGACAGGGATCCTACGAGCAGTACTTC	CASSFMGQGSYEQYF
TRBD2	TRBV6-5	TRBJ2-1	many	TGTGCCAGCAGTTACAAACCAGCGGGAGGGCTTAATGAGCAGTTCTTC	CASSYKPAGGLNEQFF
TRBD1	TRBV6-5	TRBJ1-1	NA	TGTGCCAGCAGTGGGGGACAGTATAACACTGAAGCTTTCTTT	CASSGGQYNTEAFF
NA	TRBV8-2	TRBJ2-6	NA	TGTGGCATTCAACTGATAACACAAAGTCGGGCCAACGTCCTGACTTTC	CGIQLITQSRANVLTF
TRBD2	TRBV11-2	TRBJ2-2	NA	TGTGCCAGCAGCTTAGTGGGCGGGAGGAGGGACACCGGGGAGCTGTTTTTT	CASSLVGGRRDTGELFF
TRBD1	TRBV28	TRBJ1-5	once	TGTGCCAGCAGTCCCACCACAGGGGGCTTCAATCAGCCCCAGCATTTT	CASSPTTGGFNQPQHF
TRBD1	TRBV28	TRBJ2-3	once	TGTGCCAGCAGTCCCGGGACAGAAACAGATACGCAGTATTTT	CASSPGTETDTQYF
TRBD1	TRBV28	TRBJ1-2	NA	TGTGCCAGCAGTTTAGAAAGGGGGCGATATGGCTACACCTTC	CASSLERGRYGYTF
TRBD2	TRBV28	TRBJ2-1	NA	TGTGCCAGCAGTTTATCCCCCAGAGGGAGGGATGAGCAGTTCTTC	CASSLSPRGRDEQFF
NA	TRBV29-1	TRBJ2-7	NA	TGCAGCGTCTGGACGAACGAGGGCGAGCAGTACTTC	CSVWTNEGEQYF
NA	TRBV5-3	TRBJ2-1	NA	TGTGCCAGAAGCTTGTCCCTCAGCGGGCTATGGTACAATGAGCAGTTCTTC	CARSLSLSGLWYNEQFF
NA	TRBV28	TRBJ1-5	NA	TGTGCCAGCAGAAGTAGCAATCAGCCCCAGCATTTT	CASRSSNQPQHF
TRBD1	TRBV5-1	TRBJ1-2	NA	TGCGCCAGCAGCCCACAGGGACAGGGGTATGGCTACACCTTC	CASSPQGQGYGYTF
TRBD1	TRBV27	TRBJ1-5	NA	TGTGCCAGCAGTAACACCGGGACAGGAATCAATCAGCCCCAGCATTTT	CASSNTGTGINQPQHF
TRBD1	TRBV25-1	TRBJ1-4	NA	TGTGCCAGCAGTGAACTATCTACAGGGGGCACTAATGAAAAACTGTTTTTT	CASSELSTGGTNEKLFF
NA	TRBV6-1	TRBJ2-5	NA	TGTGCCAGCCGATTTCACGTCCAAGAGACCCAGTACTTC	CASRFHVQETQYF
NA	TRBV11-2	TRBJ1-2	few	TGTGCCAGCAGCTTCGACAGTTCCTATGGCTACACCTTC	CASSFDSSYGYTF
NA	TRBV9	TRBJ2-1	few	TGTGCCAGCAGCGTAGCTTCGGCTAGGGCCTACAATGAGCAGTTCTTC	CASSVASARAYNEQFF
TRBD1	TRBV29-1	TRBJ2-7	NA	TGCAGCGTTGAAACAGGGGGCTACGAGCAGTACTTC	CSVETGGYEQYF
NA	TRBV14	TRBJ2-2	NA	TGTGCCAGCAGCCCCGCCGGGACTAACACCGGGGAGCTGTTTTTT	CASSPAGTNTGELFF
TRBD1	TRBV18	TRBJ2-5	NA	TGTGCCAGCTCACGTGACAGGGGGCCCACGGAGACCCAGTACTTC	CASSRDRGPTETQYF
NA	TRBV7-9	TRBJ2-1	once	TGTGCCAGCAGCTTGGTAGGACCAGAGCAGTTCTTC	CASSLVGPEQFF
NA	TRBV28	TRBJ2-7	NA	TGTGCCAGCTTTGGCAGGGACCGACTTCACGAGCAGTACTTC	CASFGRDRLHEQYF
TRBD1	TRBV6-1	TRBJ2-7	NA	TGTGCCAGCTTAGGGACAGGGGGGTACGAGCAGTACTTC	CASLGTGGYEQYF
NA	TRBV6-1	TRBJ2-3	NA	TGTGCCAGCAGTGAACAGGCGGGCCCTAGCACAGATACGCAGTATTTT	CASSEQAGPSTDTQYF
NA	TRBV29-1	TRBJ1-2	few	TGCAGCGTTCTTGGGACCGTCGTTGGCTACACCTTC	CSVLGTVVGYTF
TRBD2	TRBV29-1	TRBJ2-7	NA	TGCAGCGTTGCGGGGGGTACCTACGAGCAGTACTTC	CSVAGGTYEQYF
TRBD1	TRBV4-1	TRBJ1-2	NA	TGCGCCAGCAGCCCCGCGATGAGACAGGGAAGAATCGGCTACACCTTC	CASSPAMRQGRIGYTF
NA	TRBV18	TRBJ2-7	NA	TGTGCCAGCTCGGCCTCCGGCTCCTACGAGCAGTACTTC	CASSASGSYEQYF
NA	TRBV11-2	TRBJ2-5	NA	TGTGCCAGCAGCTTACAGGAGAAAGAGACCCAGTACTTC	CASSLQEKETQYF
TRBD2	TRBV2	TRBJ2-2	NA	TGTGCCAGCAGCAGACTAGCGGGTAACACCGGGGAGCTGTTTTTT	CASSRLAGNTGELFF
NA	TRBV7-9	TRBJ1-1	NA	TGTGCCAGCAGCTTAGGTGGGGTCACTGAAGCTTTCTTT	CASSLGGVTEAFF
NA	TRBV2	TRBJ1-5	NA	TGTGCCAGCAGTTCACCCATATCAGCGAGCAATCAGCCCCAGCATTTT	CASSSPISASNQPQHF
NA	TRBV25-1	TRBJ2-5	NA	TGTGCCAGCAGTGGGATTGATCCGGGAGCAAGAAATGGAGAGACCCAGTACTTC	CASSGIDPGARNGETQYF
NA	TRBV6-1	TRBJ1-5	NA	TGTGCCAGCACTGGAACAGGGTGGGATCAGCCCCAGCATTTT	CASTGTGWDQPQHF
NA	TRBV28	TRBJ1-5	few	TGTGCCAGCAGTGGACTTACCTATAGCAATCAGCCCCAGCATTTT	CASSGLTYSNQPQHF
NA	TRBV4-2	TRBJ2-7	once	TGTGCCAGCAGCCAGAAGGGAAACTCCTACGAGCAGTACTTC	CASSQKGNSYEQYF
TRBD1	TRBV28	TRBJ1-4	NA	TGTGCCAGCAGTTTACACCCGCGGACAGGTCGGGTAAATGAAAAACTGTTTTTT	CASSLHPRTGRVNEKLFF
NA	TRBV6-6	TRBJ2-7	NA	TGTGCCAGCAGTTACTCGCCTACCACCTACGAGCAGTACTTC	CASSYSPTTYEQYF
NA	TRBV4-2	TRBJ1-5	NA	TGTGCCAGCGGTAGCGACGTCCAGGGGATAGGCAATCAGCCCCAGCATTTT	CASGSDVQGIGNQPQHF
NA	TRBV4-2	TRBJ2-1	few	TGTGCCAGCAGCCTAGGCGGCGGAAACAATGAGCAGTTCTTC	CASSLGGGNNEQFF
NA	TRBV4-1	TRBJ1-5	many	TGCGCCAGCAGCCAAGATCCAGGCAATCAGCCCCAGCATTTT	CASSQDPGNQPQHF